A selection of T cell receptor beta chains follows, all from one sample in a study of T cell repertoires in cytomegalovirus infection. From the reads, TCRdb called clonotypes with MiXCR, one entry per CDR3 protein. Here the sample spans 700,000 to 850,000 distinct CDR3 sequences, 30% to 35% being singletons. These TCRs are of unknown antigen specificity. Sequencing was performed on cultured CD8+ T cells from PBMCs, taken from culture after CMV antigen stimulation. These receptor sequences come from a human donor in good health (CMV status not recorded). Some clones in this sample may be carry-over from other donors' samples. The CDR3 runs from the conserved cysteine through the conserved F or W. The order of the fields is D gene, clone size, J gene, V gene, CDR3 DNA, CDR3 protein. D genes are given only for firm matches. Not every row has a clone size; where given, it reads once, few, many or a size class.

TRBD1	NA	TRBJ1-5	TRBV2	TGTGCCAGACCCTGGACAGGGGGACAACGGGCCCAGCATTTT	CARPWTGGQRAQHF
NA	few	TRBJ1-6	TRBV28	TGTGCCAGCACCTGGGGCCTTTACAATTCACCCCTCCACTTT	CASTWGLYNSPLHF
TRBD1	NA	TRBJ2-7	TRBV27	TGTGCCAGCAGTTTCGACAGGGGAGGCGAGCAGTACTTC	CASSFDRGGEQYF
NA	NA	TRBJ2-5	TRBV7-6	TGTGCCAGCAGCTTCCTGTCCCCACGGACGACAAGTGAGACCCAGTACTTC	CASSFLSPRTTSETQYF
NA	few	TRBJ2-5	TRBV12-5	TGTGCTAGTGAACGGGCTCCGCAAGAGACCCAGTACTTC	CASERAPQETQYF
NA	few	TRBJ2-3	TRBV6-5	TGTGCCAGCAGTGAGGGGATCGAGCCGGCAGATACGCAGTATTTT	CASSEGIEPADTQYF
TRBD1	NA	TRBJ1-2	TRBV18	TGTGTCAGCTCACCAGAGGAGAGGGGGCCTGATGGCTACACCTTC	CVSSPEERGPDGYTF
TRBD1	few	TRBJ2-7	TRBV6-1	TGTGCCAGCAGTGCCACAGGGGCCGAGCAGTACTTC	CASSATGAEQYF
TRBD2	NA	TRBJ2-7	TRBV6-5	TGTGCCAGCAGTTACTTCGCGGGAGGGTACGAGCAGTACTTC	CASSYFAGGYEQYF
TRBD2	many	TRBJ2-5	TRBV7-6	TGTGCCAGCAGCCCGGAGCGGGGGGACCAAGAGACCCAGTACTTC	CASSPERGDQETQYF
NA	NA	TRBJ2-1	TRBV27	TGTGCCAGCACCTTGAGGGGGAGACCCTACAATGAGCAGTTCTTC	CASTLRGRPYNEQFF
NA	NA	TRBJ2-1	TRBV6-1	TGTGCCAGCAGTGAGTTGGTGGTAGAAGATGAGCAGTTCTTC	CASSELVVEDEQFF
NA	NA	TRBJ1-1	TRBV6-5	TGTGCCAGCAGTTACTCGCGTGAGGATAACACTGAAGCTTTCTTT	CASSYSREDNTEAFF
TRBD1	few	TRBJ2-7	TRBV19	TGTGCCAGTAGTATCGGTGGGACAGAGGACGAGCAGTACTTC	CASSIGGTEDEQYF
NA	few	TRBJ1-5	TRBV27	TGTGCCAGCAGGGGGGCTGGGGGCAATCAGCCCCAGCATTTT	CASRGAGGNQPQHF
TRBD1	NA	TRBJ1-1	TRBV6-5	TGTGCCAGCAGAAAAACAGGGGGGATTCCGTATGAAGCTTTCTTT	CASRKTGGIPYEAFF
TRBD2	few	TRBJ2-1	TRBV12-3/TRBV12-4	TGTGCCAGCAGTCCGCTGACTAGCGGGGGCGATGAGCAGTTCTTC	CASSPLTSGGDEQFF
TRBD1	NA	TRBJ2-7	TRBV7-8	TGTGCCAGCAGCCTCCGGGACAGGGACTACGAGCAGTACTTC	CASSLRDRDYEQYF
TRBD2	NA	TRBJ2-1	TRBV10-3	TGTGCCATCAGTGGGCCGACTAGCGGGGGACCCTCCTACAATGAGCAGTTCTTC	CAISGPTSGGPSYNEQFF
TRBD2	NA	TRBJ2-3	TRBV18	TGTGCCAGCTTACCGACTAGCGGGCCTAGCACAGATACGCAGTATTTT	CASLPTSGPSTDTQYF
NA	NA	TRBJ1-6	TRBV7-2	TGTGCCAGCAGCCGTGGGGGGGATGGATCACCCCTCCACTTT	CASSRGGDGSPLHF
NA	NA	TRBJ1-3	TRBV28	TGTGCCAGCAGTTTCTCCGGCTCGCCTGGAAACACCATATATTTT	CASSFSGSPGNTIYF
NA	NA	TRBJ1-3	TRBV7-8	TGTGCCAGCAGCTTAGACAGGCGCGTTTCTGGAAACACCATATATTTT	CASSLDRRVSGNTIYF
NA	few	TRBJ2-3	TRBV6-2/TRBV6-3	TGTGCCAGCAGTTTCGTGCGAGTGGATACGCAGTATTTT	CASSFVRVDTQYF
TRBD1	NA	TRBJ1-5	TRBV7-9	TGTGCCAGCAGCGACACAGGGGATAGCAATCAGCCCCAGCATTTT	CASSDTGDSNQPQHF
NA	NA	TRBJ2-1	TRBV11-1	TGTGCCAGCAGCAACCCAGGAGATGAGCAGTTCTTC	CASSNPGDEQFF
NA	NA	TRBJ2-3	TRBV4-1	TGCGCCAGCAGCCAAAACGCCGGCACAGATACGCAGTATTTT	CASSQNAGTDTQYF
NA	few	TRBJ1-6	TRBV27	TGTGCCAGCAGTCCCCTGGGAGACTCCTATAATTCACCCCTCCACTTT	CASSPLGDSYNSPLHF
TRBD2	NA	TRBJ2-2	TRBV29-1	TGCAGCGTGAGCCTCGGGACTAGCTTTTACGGGGAGCTGTTTTTT	CSVSLGTSFYGELFF
NA	NA	TRBJ2-1	TRBV3-1	TGTGCCAGCAGCGGCAGGGCCCAGTCCTACAATGAGCAGTTCTTC	CASSGRAQSYNEQFF
TRBD2	NA	TRBJ2-1	TRBV14	TGTGCCAGCAGCCAAGAGCGTCGGACTAGTTTTTACAATGAGCAGTTCTTC	CASSQERRTSFYNEQFF
NA	few	TRBJ2-7	TRBV6-1	TGTGCCAGCAGTGTGGGGCAGACCTACGAGCAGTACTTC	CASSVGQTYEQYF
NA	few	TRBJ2-4	TRBV27	TGTGCCAGCAGTTTAGGGGGAGTCAAAAACATTCAGTACTTC	CASSLGGVKNIQYF
NA	NA	TRBJ2-2	TRBV6-2/TRBV6-3	TGTGCCAGCAGCATACAAAACACCGGGGAGCTGTTTTTT	CASSIQNTGELFF
TRBD2	NA	TRBJ2-1	TRBV6-1	TGTGCCAGCAGTTTTCTAGCGGGGGGCTTCAATGAGCAGTTCTTC	CASSFLAGGFNEQFF
NA	many	TRBJ1-1	TRBV7-9	TGTGCCAGCAGCTTAGGATCAGCCGAAGCTTTCTTT	CASSLGSAEAFF
NA	NA	TRBJ1-2	TRBV9	TGTGCCAGCAGCGTAAAGGAGAACTATGGCTACACCTTC	CASSVKENYGYTF
NA	few	TRBJ1-1	TRBV10-3	TGTGCCATCAGTGAACAGGCCGGGCCTATGAACACTGAAGCTTTCTTT	CAISEQAGPMNTEAFF
NA	many	TRBJ1-5	TRBV7-8	TGTGCCAGCAGCTTAGCGCGAATAGGCCCGTATAGCAATCAGCCCCAGCATTTT	CASSLARIGPYSNQPQHF
NA	few	TRBJ1-4	TRBV2	TGTGCCAGTCAGGGGCGACGTGAAAAACTGTTTTTT	CASQGRREKLFF